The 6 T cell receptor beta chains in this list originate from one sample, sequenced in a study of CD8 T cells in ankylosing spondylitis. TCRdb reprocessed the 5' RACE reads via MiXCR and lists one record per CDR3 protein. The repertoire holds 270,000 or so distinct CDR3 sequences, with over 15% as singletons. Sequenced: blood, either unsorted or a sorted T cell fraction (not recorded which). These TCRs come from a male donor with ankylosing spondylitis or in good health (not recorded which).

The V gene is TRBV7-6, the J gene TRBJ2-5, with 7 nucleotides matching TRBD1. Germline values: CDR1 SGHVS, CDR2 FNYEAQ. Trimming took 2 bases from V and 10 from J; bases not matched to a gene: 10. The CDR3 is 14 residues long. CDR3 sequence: CASSLSSSDRDQYF. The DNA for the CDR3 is TGTGCCAGCAGCTTATCCTCCTCCGACAGGGACCAGTACTTC.

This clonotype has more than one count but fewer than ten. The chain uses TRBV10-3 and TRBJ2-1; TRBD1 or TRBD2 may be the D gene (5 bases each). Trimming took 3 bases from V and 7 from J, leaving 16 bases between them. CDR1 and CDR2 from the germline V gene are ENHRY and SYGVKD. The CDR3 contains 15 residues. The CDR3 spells CAISEGTSSRNEQFF. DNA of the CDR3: TGTGCCATCAGTGAAGGGACGTCTTCTAGGAATGAGCAGTTCTTC.

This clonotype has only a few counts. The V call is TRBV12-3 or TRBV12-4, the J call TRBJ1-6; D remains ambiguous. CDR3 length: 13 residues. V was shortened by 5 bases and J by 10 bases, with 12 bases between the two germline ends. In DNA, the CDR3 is TGTGCCAGCAGTCGGGCTTTCGAATCACCCCTCCACTTT. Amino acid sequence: CASSRAFESPLHF.

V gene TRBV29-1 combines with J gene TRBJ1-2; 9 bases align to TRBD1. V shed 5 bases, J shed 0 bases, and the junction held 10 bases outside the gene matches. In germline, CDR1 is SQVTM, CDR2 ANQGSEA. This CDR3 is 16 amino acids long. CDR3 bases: TGCAGCGTTTTTCTAACAGGGGGCCTAGCTAACTATGGCTACACCTTC. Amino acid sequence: CSVFLTGGLANYGYTF.

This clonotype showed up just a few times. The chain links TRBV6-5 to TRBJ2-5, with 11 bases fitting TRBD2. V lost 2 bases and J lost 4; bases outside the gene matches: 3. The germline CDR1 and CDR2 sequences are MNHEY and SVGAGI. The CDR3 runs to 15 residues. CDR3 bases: TGTGCCAGCAGTTACGTCACTAGCGGGAGAGAGACCCAGTACTTC. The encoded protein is CASSYVTSGRETQYF.

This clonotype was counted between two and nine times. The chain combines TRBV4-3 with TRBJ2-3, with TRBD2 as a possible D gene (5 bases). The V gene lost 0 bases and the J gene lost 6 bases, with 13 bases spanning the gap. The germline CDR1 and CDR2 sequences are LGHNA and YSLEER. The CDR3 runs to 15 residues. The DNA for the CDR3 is TGCGCCAGCAGCCAAGATTATGGGCGCGGGGATACGCAGTATTTT. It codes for CASSQDYGRGDTQYF.